This T cell receptor beta chain was found in a study of cytomegalovirus exposure and HLA in healthy donors. Study in general: Drawn from HLA-typed donors, tens of millions of unique TCRs were held in an early data release.

As for this clone: Its antigen remains unidentified.

Primers: 60 Vbeta forward and 13 Jbeta reverse. Measured with immunoSEQ multiplex PCR; TCRdb has only the in-frame clones, and not every one. Here the sample table reports tens of thousands of clones. Study-level points and caveats: The study recorded 160 or so TCR beta chains that were cytomegalovirus-associated.

The CDR3 has 17 amino acids. V was shortened by 2 bases and J by 4 bases, with 15 bases between the two germline ends. Germline V gene data show CDR1 as SEHNR and CDR2 as FQNEAQ (reference sequence). Material for sequencing was PBMCs. The TCR sequence derives from a man aged 25 to 40 in good health and CMV-seronegative. This chain links TRBV7-9 with TRBJ2-6, with D possibly TRBD1 on 6 matching bases. CDR3 DNA: TGTGCCAGCAGCTTATTCGACAGGCGAGTAGGGGCCAACGTCCTGACTTTC. Its protein product is CASSLFDRRVGANVLTF.